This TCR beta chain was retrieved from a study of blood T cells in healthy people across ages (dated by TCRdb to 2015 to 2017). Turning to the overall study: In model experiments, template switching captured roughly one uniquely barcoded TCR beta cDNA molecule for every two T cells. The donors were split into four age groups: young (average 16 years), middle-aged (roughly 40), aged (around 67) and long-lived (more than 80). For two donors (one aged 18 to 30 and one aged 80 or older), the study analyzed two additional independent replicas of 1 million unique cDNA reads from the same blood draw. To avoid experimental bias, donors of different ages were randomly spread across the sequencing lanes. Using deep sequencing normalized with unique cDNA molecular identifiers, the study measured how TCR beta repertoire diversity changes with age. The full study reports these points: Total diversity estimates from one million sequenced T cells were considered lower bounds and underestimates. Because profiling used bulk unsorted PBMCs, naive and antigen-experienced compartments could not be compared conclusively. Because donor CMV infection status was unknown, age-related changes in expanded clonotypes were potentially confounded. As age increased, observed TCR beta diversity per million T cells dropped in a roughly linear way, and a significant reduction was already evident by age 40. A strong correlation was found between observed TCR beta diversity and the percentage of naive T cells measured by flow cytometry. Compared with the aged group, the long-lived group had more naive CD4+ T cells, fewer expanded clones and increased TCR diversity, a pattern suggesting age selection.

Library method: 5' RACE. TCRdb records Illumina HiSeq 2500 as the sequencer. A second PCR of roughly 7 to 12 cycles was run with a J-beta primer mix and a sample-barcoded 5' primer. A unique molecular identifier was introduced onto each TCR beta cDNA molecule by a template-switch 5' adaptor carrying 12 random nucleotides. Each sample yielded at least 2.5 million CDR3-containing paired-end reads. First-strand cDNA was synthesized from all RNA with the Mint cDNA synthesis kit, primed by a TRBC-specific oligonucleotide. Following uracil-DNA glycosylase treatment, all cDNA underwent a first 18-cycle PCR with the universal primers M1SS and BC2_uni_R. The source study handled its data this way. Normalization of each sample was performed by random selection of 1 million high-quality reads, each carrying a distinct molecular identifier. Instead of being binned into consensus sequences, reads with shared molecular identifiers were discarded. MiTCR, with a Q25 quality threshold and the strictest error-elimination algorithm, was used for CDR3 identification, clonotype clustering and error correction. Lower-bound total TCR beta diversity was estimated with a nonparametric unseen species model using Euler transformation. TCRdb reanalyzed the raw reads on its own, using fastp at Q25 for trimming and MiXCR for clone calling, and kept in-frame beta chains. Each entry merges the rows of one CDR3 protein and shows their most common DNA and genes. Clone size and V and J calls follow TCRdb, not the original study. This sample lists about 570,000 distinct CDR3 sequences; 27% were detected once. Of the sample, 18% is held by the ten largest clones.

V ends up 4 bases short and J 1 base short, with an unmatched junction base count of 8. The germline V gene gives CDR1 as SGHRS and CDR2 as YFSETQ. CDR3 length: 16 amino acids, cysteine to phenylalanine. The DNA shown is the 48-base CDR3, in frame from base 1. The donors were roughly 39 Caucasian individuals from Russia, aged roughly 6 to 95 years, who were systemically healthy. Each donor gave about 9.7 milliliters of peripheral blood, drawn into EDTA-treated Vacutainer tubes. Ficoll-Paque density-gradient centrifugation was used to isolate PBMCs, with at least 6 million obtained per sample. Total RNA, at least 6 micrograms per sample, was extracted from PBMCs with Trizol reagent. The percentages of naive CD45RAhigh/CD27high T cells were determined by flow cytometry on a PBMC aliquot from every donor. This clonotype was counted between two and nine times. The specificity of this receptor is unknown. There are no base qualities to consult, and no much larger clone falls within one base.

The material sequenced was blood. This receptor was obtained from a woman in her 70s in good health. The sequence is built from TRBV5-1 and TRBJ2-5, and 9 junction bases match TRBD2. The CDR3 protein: CASSPWLAGTQETQYF. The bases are TGCGCCAGCAGCCCTTGGCTAGCGGGGACCCAAGAGACCCAGTACTTC.